This TCR beta chain was profiled in a study of blood T cell repertoires in COVID-19. Study-level information: Spain, Italy and the United States supplied samples that represented acute and convalescent COVID-19. Nucleic acid was either cDNA or gDNA, and it came from T cells, B-cell-depleted T cells, or PBMCs.

This CDR3 contains 14 residues. V was pared by 4 bases and J by 4 bases, with 16 bases between. CDR1 and CDR2 (germline): SQVTM, ANQGSEA. Source study methods: Estimation of nucleated cell counts relied on the amplification of reference gene primers. Sequenced by immunoSEQ multiplex PCR; TCRdb stores in-frame clones only, minus some. V and J calls and clone size are those listed in that table; D and trimming were worked out from the DNA. The sample lists 100,000 or so clones, approximately 89% occurring once. The chain links TRBV29-1 to TRBJ1-1, with D tentatively TRBD1 (5 bases). Sequencing was done on a sample of peripheral blood. The TCR comes from a human donor in a cohort sampled during active COVID-19. The CDR3 reads CSVGGRGGGTEAFF. DNA of the CDR3: TGCAGCGTTGGGGGTCGGGGGGGTGGCACTGAAGCTTTCTTT. Drawing the rest from reference TRBV29-1 and TRBJ1-1, the complete variable domain is SAVISQKPSRDICQRGTSLTIQCQVDSQVTMMFWYRQQPGQSLTLIATANQGSEATYESGFVIDKFPISRPNLTFSTLTVSNMSPEDSSIYLCSVGGRGGGTEAFFGQGTRLTVV.